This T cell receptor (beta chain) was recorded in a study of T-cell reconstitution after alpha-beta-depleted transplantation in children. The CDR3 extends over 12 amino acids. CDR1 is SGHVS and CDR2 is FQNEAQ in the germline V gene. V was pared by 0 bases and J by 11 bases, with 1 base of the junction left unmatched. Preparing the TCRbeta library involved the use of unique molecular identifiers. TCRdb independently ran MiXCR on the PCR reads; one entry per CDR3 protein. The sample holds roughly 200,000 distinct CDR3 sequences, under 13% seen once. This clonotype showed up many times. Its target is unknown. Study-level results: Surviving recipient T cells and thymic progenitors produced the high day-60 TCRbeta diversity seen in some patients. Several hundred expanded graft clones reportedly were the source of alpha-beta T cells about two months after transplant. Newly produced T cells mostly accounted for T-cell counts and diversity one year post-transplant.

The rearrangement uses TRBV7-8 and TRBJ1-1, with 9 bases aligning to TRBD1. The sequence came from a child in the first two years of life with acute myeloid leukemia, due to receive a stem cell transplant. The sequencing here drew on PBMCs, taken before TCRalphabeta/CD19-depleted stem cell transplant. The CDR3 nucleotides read TGTGCCAGCAGCTTAGCGGGGACAGGGGCTTTCTTT. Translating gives CASSLAGTGAFF.